The clone carrying this T cell receptor (beta chain) appeared many times. Its matching antigen is unknown. Regions amplified from RNA transcripts were the TCR beta CDR3 regions. Primed by the HTBI set, a first-round RT-PCR was run on the TCR CDR3. TCRdb redid the calling of the multiplex PCR reads with MiXCR, one entry per CDR3 protein. Of around 250,000 distinct CDR3 sequences in the sample, approximately 23% were seen once. This record belongs to a study of T cells in Graves' hyperthyroidism and ophthalmopathy. Study summary: Any treatment followed the collection of peripheral blood at initial diagnosis. Study-wide findings and caveats: The model anticipated ophthalmopathy a median about six months pre-onset.

The CDR3 length is 14 residues. J lost 3 bases, V lost 0 bases, and 5 bases had no gene match. Germline-derived CDR1 and CDR2 are DFQATT and SNEGSKA (reference sequence). The origin of this receptor is a woman aged 40 to 50 with Graves' ophthalmopathy. This chain uses TRBV20-1 with TRBJ2-7; 7 nucleotides agree with TRBD2. Sequencing was carried out using blood. CDR3 residues: CSARDGLVGYEQYF. CDR3 DNA: TGCAGTGCTAGAGATGGACTAGTAGGCTACGAGCAGTACTTC.